This is a list of T cell receptor beta chains from one sample in a study of blood T cell repertoires in COVID-19. Sequencing was performed with immunoSEQ multiplex PCR; in TCRdb, only in-frame clones are kept and a portion is missing. The data show roughly 200,000 clones, about 88% seen once. Sequencing was done on a sample of peripheral blood. Source of these receptors: a woman older than 75 with acute or convalescent COVID-19. The CDR3 runs from the conserved cysteine through the conserved F or W. Fields, in order: CDR3 protein, CDR3 DNA, V gene, D gene, J gene, clone size. D genes are given only for firm matches. Size is omitted from some rows. Given values are once, few, many or a class for expanded clones.

CAWSPKSPPSKAFF,TGTGCCTGGAGTCCTAAATCCCCCCCTTCTAAGGCTTTCTTT,TRBV30,.,TRBJ1-1,.
CASSKTDRVGDTYEQYF,TGTGCCAGCAGCAAAACGGACAGGGTAGGTGATACCTACGAGCAGTACTTC,TRBV21-1,.,TRBJ2-7,.
CASSFRNTEAFF,TGTGCCAGCAGTTTCAGAAACACTGAAGCTTTCTTT,TRBV6-5,.,TRBJ1-1,.
CASSPVGHAMFPEAFF,TGTGCCAGCAGCCCGGTAGGACACGCTATGTTCCCTGAAGCTTTCTTT,TRBV3-1/TRBV3-2,.,TRBJ1-1,.
CASSTTQGAPGNTIYF,TGTGCCAGTAGTACCACACAGGGGGCTCCTGGAAACACCATATATTTT,TRBV19,TRBD1,TRBJ1-3,.
CASKATAGTATGELFF,TGTGCCAGCAAAGCAACCGCCGGGACAGCAACCGGGGAGCTGTTTTTT,TRBV27,TRBD1,TRBJ2-2,.
CAWSGGQGNTEAFF,TGTGCCTGGAGTGGGGGACAGGGGAACACTGAAGCTTTCTTT,TRBV30,TRBD1,TRBJ1-1,.
CAWSHSGLESDEQFF,TGTGCCTGGAGTCATTCGGGACTTGAGTCCGATGAGCAGTTCTTC,TRBV30,.,TRBJ2-1,.
CASSHHGLAGGQETQYF,TGTGCCAGCAGCCACCACGGACTAGCGGGAGGACAAGAGACCCAGTACTTC,TRBV3-1/TRBV3-2,TRBD2,TRBJ2-5,.
CASSLMGSGNTEAFF,TGTGCCAGCAGCTTAATGGGTTCAGGGAACACTGAAGCTTTCTTT,TRBV7-3,.,TRBJ1-1,.
CASSLVGRNTEAFF,TGCGCCAGCAGCTTGGTAGGGAGGAACACTGAAGCTTTCTTT,TRBV5-1,.,TRBJ1-1,.
CATSDSTDQETQYF,TGTGCCACCAGTGATTCCACGGACCAAGAGACCCAGTACTTC,TRBV24-1,.,TRBJ2-5,.
CASSYLSQGSYGYTF,TGTGCCAGCAGTTACCTCTCGCAGGGGAGTTATGGCTACACCTTC,TRBV6-5,.,TRBJ1-2,.
CASSYRGSYNEQFF,TGTGCCAGCAGTTACCGGGGGTCCTACAATGAGCAGTTCTTC,TRBV6-2/TRBV6-3,.,TRBJ2-1,few
CASSLGAPTRYTF,TGTGCCAGCAGCTTAGGCGCCCCCACGCGCTACACCTTC,TRBV7-9,.,TRBJ1-2,.
CASSFRGDQPQHF,TGTGCCAGCAGTTTTAGGGGTGATCAGCCCCAGCATTTT,TRBV5-5,.,TRBJ1-5,.
CASSFSGAKNIQYF,TGTGCCAGCAGTTTCTCGGGGGCCAAAAACATTCAGTACTTC,TRBV27,.,TRBJ2-4,.